This T cell receptor beta chain was documented in a study of blood T cell repertoires in COVID-19. Study as a whole: From T cells, B-cell-depleted T cells, or PBMCs came the material, which was cDNA or gDNA.

This CDR3 is built from 13 residues. With 7 bases removed from V and 7 bases from J, the gap between germline ends came to 17 bases. Per the germline V gene, CDR1 is MNHEY and CDR2 is SVGAGI. As originally analysed: Using reference gene primer amplification, nucleated cell counts were estimated. Assay: immunoSEQ multiplex PCR; the TCRdb copy retains only in-frame clones and omits some. The V and J calls and clone size come from that table; D and trimming were worked out from the DNA. The sample yields 250,000 or so clones, about 87% seen once. Recruited during active infection, patients (from Seattle) were subsequently followed longitudinally. In this sample, this clone turned up once.

The sample was peripheral blood. The TCR was taken from a woman in her fifties or sixties with COVID-19, enrolled during active disease. This sequence joins TRBV6-5 and TRBJ2-7; D is unclear. The CDR3 spells CASNIIQEFEQYF. CDR3 nucleotide sequence: TGTGCCAGCAATATCATCCAGGAATTTGAGCAGTACTTC.